This TCR beta chain stems from a study of shared clonotypes between healthy human individuals. Turning to the study itself: There were three CD4 naive, three CD4 memory, two CD8 naive and one CD8 memory plates per donor.

V lost 4 bases, J lost 0 bases, and 12 bases lay in between. The germline gives CDR1 SGHRS, CDR2 YFSETQ. CDR3 size: 15 residues. This clone was recorded once. As yet, its antigen is unknown. Study outcomes and limitations: Clonotypes not shared had lower generation probabilities than those common to all four donors.

Only in-frame clones appear in the TCRdb table, and some are missing; sequencing was by immunoSEQ multiplex PCR. The data show 2 million to 2.5 million clones, 80% to 95% seen once. Sequenced input: naive CD4+ T cells from PBMCs. Subset reported: CD45RA+ positively selected. The clonotype comes from a man aged 18 to 35 in good health. Some clones in this sample may be carry-over from other donors' samples. V is TRBV5-1 and J is TRBJ2-3; D is undetermined. DNA of the CDR3: TGCGCCAGCAGCCATCTGACGGTGAGCACAGATACGCAGTATTTT. Translation: CASSHLTVSTDTQYF. Full variable domain (rest looked up from reference TRBV5-1 and TRBJ2-3): KAGVTQTPRYLIKTRGQQVTLSCSPISGHRSVSWYQQTPGQGLQFLFEYFSETQRNKGNFPGRFSGRQFSNSRSEMNVSTLELGDSALYLCASSHLTVSTDTQYFGPGTRLTVL.